The T cell receptor (beta chain) under discussion was sequenced for a study of CD8 T cells in ankylosing spondylitis. Findings of the study overall: Earlier work had already found some motif variants in reactive arthritis synovial fluid and blood. The study identified a TCR beta motif of roughly eight highly homologous variants that appeared characteristic of ankylosing spondylitis blood. From matched ankylosing spondylitis synovial fluid, disease-linked clones were reportedly recovered at significantly enriched levels.

Concerning this clonotype: Its antigen is unknown.

Germline CDR1 is SGHTA and CDR2 is FQGTGA. The ends were cut back, 8 bases at V and 10 bases at J, with 18 bases in the middle. This CDR3 has 13 amino acids. Scientists made TCR beta libraries using quantitative 5'-RACE with molecular barcodes. In TCRdb, the 5' RACE reads were re-called with MiXCR into one record per CDR3 protein. Altogether 200,000 to 250,000 distinct CDR3 sequences are present, 15% to 20% being singletons, with the ten largest covering roughly 42%. The chain employs TRBV7-3 and TRBJ2-1, with a possible D match to TRBD2 (5 bases). The TCR comes from a male donor with ankylosing spondylitis. The sequenced sample was blood, either unsorted or a sorted T cell fraction (not recorded which). The CDR3 DNA reads as TGTGCCAGCGCCCCTAGGCCGGGGATAGAGCAGTTCTTC. Translation: CASAPRPGIEQFF.